The sequence of this T cell receptor (beta chain) was determined in a study of control samples from healthy donors and cancer patients. CDR1 is SGHNT and CDR2 is YYREEE in the germline V gene (reference sequence). The CDR3 covers 13 residues. The J segment lost 5 bases and the V segment lost 4 bases, leaving 3 bases of the junction unmatched. The repertoire was sequenced with immunoSEQ multiplex PCR; TCRdb's copy has only in-frame clones and lacks some. The sample lists 200,000 or so clones; about 94% were seen once. The rearrangement joins TRBV5-4 to TRBJ2-3; 8 bases align to TRBD1. The specimen was blood. This sequence originates from a man in his forties or fifties in good health. CDR3 in DNA: TGTGCCAGCAGCACACAGGGGGAAGATACGCAGTATTTT. This translates into CASSTQGEDTQYF. Full variable domain (outside the CDR3, taken from reference TRBV5-4 and TRBJ2-3): ETGVTQSPTHLIKTRGQQVTLRCSSQSGHNTVSWYQQALGQGPQFIFQYYREEENGRGNFPPRFSGLQFPNYSSELNVNALELDDSALYLCASSTQGEDTQYFGPGTRLTVL.